These 10 T cell receptor beta chains came from one sample sequenced in a study of shared clonotypes between healthy human individuals. Produced via immunoSEQ multiplex PCR; TCRdb's table is partial and in-frame only. The sample holds 2.3 million or so clones, approximately 95% seen once. Material for sequencing was naive CD4+ T cells from PBMCs. Subset described: CD45RA+ positively selected. The receptors were gathered from a man between 18 and 29 years old in good health. Some clones in this sample may be carry-over from other donors' samples.

On this clone: Other nucleotide sequences in the sample specify the same CDR3. This chain links TRBV2 with TRBJ1-3; TRBD1 is a possible D gene (6 bases). V was clipped by 4 bases and J by 0 bases, with 7 bases between them. CDR1 is SNHLY and CDR2 is FYNNEI in the germline V gene. The CDR3 runs 14 residues. The CDR3 region is CASSAGVSGNTIYF. CDR3 coding DNA: TGTGCCAGCAGTGCAGGGGTCTCTGGAAACACCATATATTTT.

The V and J genes are TRBV2 and TRBJ2-2; D ambiguous. This CDR3 region has 12 residues. CDR1 and CDR2 (germline): SNHLY, FYNNEI. V shed 7 bases and J shed 8 bases, with 11 bases lying between them. For the CDR3, the DNA is TGTGCCAGCAATTCAGCAGCTGGGGAGCTGTTTTTT. Translation: CASNSAAGELFF.

With regard to this clone: The same CDR3 can be traced to other DNA sequences in this sample. This chain links TRBV28 with TRBJ2-1, with D possibly TRBD1 on 5 matching bases. The CDR3 covers 15 residues. The germline CDR1 and CDR2 sequences are MDHEN and SYDVKM. Deletions cut 3 bases from V and 4 bases from J, with 13 bases between. The CDR3 coding sequence is TGTGCCAGCAGTTTCCGGCAGGGTGCATACAATGAGCAGTTCTTC. It encodes CASSFRQGAYNEQFF.

V usage is TRBV4-2 and J usage is TRBJ2-1, with a possible D match to TRBD2 (6 bases). Between the trimmed V and J ends, which lost 4 bases and 2 bases, there was a span of 15 bases. Germline-derived CDR1 and CDR2 are LGHNA and YNFKEQ. This CDR3 region has 16 residues. The CDR3 is CASSPSTASAYNEQFF. DNA of the CDR3: TGTGCCAGCAGCCCTTCCACCGCTAGCGCCTACAATGAGCAGTTCTTC.

V usage is TRBV28 and J usage is TRBJ2-1; 7 bases align to TRBD2. The CDR3 sequence is 15 residues long. V was pared by 8 bases and J by 0 bases, with 7 bases of the junction left unmatched. Germline V gene lookup returns CDR1 MDHEN and CDR2 SYDVKM. The CDR3 DNA reads as TGTGCCAGCCTGAGTCGCGGGAGCTCCTACAATGAGCAGTTCTTC. Translation gives CASLSRGSSYNEQFF.

The count of this clone is one. The chain joins TRBV28 to TRBJ2-1; 8 bases are a match to TRBD2. Germline V CDR1 and CDR2: MDHEN, SYDVKM. This CDR3 region has 12 residues. V dropped 10 bases and J dropped 4; count of bases not matched to a gene: 3. The CDR3 region is CATGGAYNEQFF. In nucleotides, the CDR3 is TGTGCCACCGGGGGGGCATACAATGAGCAGTTCTTC.

This chain uses TRBV7-3 with TRBJ2-3; D may correspond to TRBD1 or TRBD2 (5 bases each). Trimming pared 7 bases from V and 1 base from J, leaving 9 bases between. Germline CDR1 is SGHTA and CDR2 is FQGTGA. This CDR3 has 13 residues. CDR3 protein: CASTRDGTDTQYF. CDR3 nucleotides: TGTGCCAGCACCAGGGACGGCACAGATACGCAGTATTTT.

The rearrangement joins TRBV7-2 to TRBJ1-1; possibly TRBD1 for D (6 bases). The CDR3 loop spans 14 amino acids. Germline V gene lookup returns CDR1 SGHTA and CDR2 FQGNSA. Trimming pared 3 bases from V and 0 bases from J, leaving 8 bases between. CDR3 sequence reads: CASSFQGMNTEAFF. CDR3 nucleotides: TGTGCCAGCAGCTTCCAGGGGATGAACACTGAAGCTTTCTTT.

The rearrangement joins TRBV5-1 to TRBJ1-1; 7 positions match TRBD1. Trimming cost V 4 bases and J 0 bases; bases outside gene matches: 6. Germline V gene sequence: CDR1 SGHRS, CDR2 YFSETQ. The CDR3 is 15 residues long. DNA for the CDR3: TGCGCCAGCAGCCGACAGACAGGGTTGAACACTGAAGCTTTCTTT. Its translation: CASSRQTGLNTEAFF. The full variable domain, in which reference TRBV5-1 and TRBJ1-1 provide the parts outside the CDR3, is KAGVTQTPRYLIKTRGQQVTLSCSPISGHRSVSWYQQTPGQGLQFLFEYFSETQRNKGNFPGRFSGRQFSNSRSEMNVSTLELGDSALYLCASSRQTGLNTEAFFGQGTRLTVV.

This rearrangement joins TRBV2 to TRBJ2-7; 12 nucleotides agree with TRBD2. Germline lookup yields CDR1 SNHLY and CDR2 FYNNEI. This CDR3 region has 21 residues. J was trimmed by 2 bases and V by 2 bases; bases with no gene match: 19. CDR3 coding DNA: TGTGCCAGCAGTGAAAGAGCGTTGAAGTCTAGCGGGAGGGCTAAGACCTACGAGCAGTACTTC. Its protein is CASSERALKSSGRAKTYEQYF.